This T cell receptor (beta chain) was profiled in a study of T-cell memory formation after mild COVID-19. Study outcomes and limitations: Of the contracting clones, CD4+ ones lay mainly in CM and EM, and CD8+ ones in EMRA. Contracting clones from day 15 to 85 showed balanced CD4/CD8; later expanders favored CD4+.

Note on this clonotype: Its target is not known.

One entry per CDR3 protein results from TCRdb running MiXCR on the 5' RACE reads. The sample contains hundreds of thousands of distinct CDR3 sequences, about 20% of which appear only once. CDR3 length: 17 amino acids. Germline CDR1 SGHRS, CDR2 YFSETQ. V was shortened by 0 bases and J by 0 bases, with 12 bases between the two germline ends. Sequenced input: PBMCs or a T cell subset sorted from them (not recorded which). The receptor comes from an adult woman who had mild COVID-19 (a few samples of this study predate the infection). Cell type and time point are not known. V gene TRBV5-1 combines with J gene TRBJ1-4; D is perhaps TRBD1 (6 bases). The CDR3 loop is CASSLGRTASTNEKLFF. The CDR3 DNA sequence: TGCGCCAGCAGCTTGGGACGGACAGCATCAACTAATGAAAAACTGTTTTTT.